This is a list of T cell receptor beta chains from one sample in a study of control samples from healthy donors and cancer patients. The method was immunoSEQ multiplex PCR; TCRdb's version includes in-frame clones alone and lacks a portion of them. This table has approximately 97,000 clones, roughly 92% appearing once. The sequenced sample consisted of blood. These TCRs come from a human donor in good health. The donor label of this sample is uncertain. Both conserved end residues are part of each CDR3. D genes are given only for firm matches. The listing skips clone size in some rows; elsewhere it reads once, few, many or a size class.

clone size: -; J gene: TRBJ1-1; V gene: TRBV7-8; D gene: TRBD1; CDR3 protein: CASSPGQGFTEAFF; CDR3 DNA: TGTGCCAGCAGCCCCGGACAGGGATTCACTGAAGCTTTCTTT
clone size: -; J gene: TRBJ2-1; V gene: TRBV5-1; D gene: TRBD1; CDR3 protein: CASSSEGQAFDEQFF; CDR3 DNA: TGCGCCAGCAGCTCCGAAGGACAGGCTTTCGATGAGCAGTTCTTC
clone size: -; J gene: TRBJ1-2; V gene: TRBV5-5; D gene: TRBD1; CDR3 protein: CASSSRTGYGYTF; CDR3 DNA: TGTGCCAGCAGCTCCAGGACAGGGTATGGCTACACCTTC
clone size: once; J gene: TRBJ1-6; V gene: TRBV25-1; D gene: TRBD1; CDR3 protein: CASAGGFNSPLHF; CDR3 DNA: TGTGCCAGCGCAGGGGGTTTTAATTCACCCCTCCACTTT
clone size: once; J gene: TRBJ1-4; V gene: TRBV6-5; D gene: -; CDR3 protein: CASSYSGLREKLFF; CDR3 DNA: TGTGCCAGCAGTTACTCAGGTTTGCGCGAAAAACTGTTTTTT
clone size: -; J gene: TRBJ1-2; V gene: TRBV5-4; D gene: TRBD1; CDR3 protein: CASSLTGTALYGYTF; CDR3 DNA: TGTGCCAGCAGCTTGACCGGGACAGCGCTCTATGGCTACACCTTC
clone size: -; J gene: TRBJ2-1; V gene: TRBV14; D gene: TRBD2; CDR3 protein: CASSQVRLATEQFF; CDR3 DNA: TGTGCCAGCAGCCAAGTAAGACTAGCGACTGAGCAGTTCTTC
clone size: -; J gene: TRBJ2-5; V gene: TRBV4-2; D gene: TRBD2; CDR3 protein: CASSQRGRGGDMETQYF; CDR3 DNA: TGTGCCAGCAGCCAAAGAGGGCGGGGGGGCGATATGGAGACCCAGTACTTC
clone size: -; J gene: TRBJ2-5; V gene: TRBV4-2; D gene: TRBD2; CDR3 protein: CASSQEAGAGGPQETQYF; CDR3 DNA: TGTGCCAGCAGCCAAGAGGCGGGAGCGGGGGGCCCTCAAGAGACCCAGTACTTC
clone size: once; J gene: TRBJ1-1; V gene: TRBV24-1; D gene: -; CDR3 protein: CATDRRGTEAFF; CDR3 DNA: TGTGCCACCGACCGGAGGGGCACCGAAGCTTTCTTT
clone size: few; J gene: TRBJ2-7; V gene: TRBV10-1; D gene: -; CDR3 protein: CASLYYEQYF; CDR3 DNA: TGCGCCAGTCTATACTACGAGCAGTACTTC
clone size: -; J gene: TRBJ1-3; V gene: TRBV7-2; D gene: TRBD1; CDR3 protein: CASKPGGPTGNTIYF; CDR3 DNA: TGTGCCAGCAAGCCAGGGGGTCCAACTGGAAACACCATATATTTT
clone size: -; J gene: TRBJ2-7; V gene: TRBV25-1; D gene: -; CDR3 protein: CASSDTGGLSYEQYF; CDR3 DNA: TGTGCCAGCAGTGATACCGGGGGGCTCTCCTACGAGCAGTACTTC
clone size: -; J gene: TRBJ2-1; V gene: TRBV2; D gene: -; CDR3 protein: CASSGGSVGEQFF; CDR3 DNA: TGTGCCAGCAGTGGGGGTAGCGTGGGAGAGCAGTTCTTC
clone size: -; J gene: TRBJ1-4; V gene: TRBV28; D gene: -; CDR3 protein: CASSSNKLFF; CDR3 DNA: TGTGCCAGCAGCTCGAATAAACTGTTTTTT
clone size: -; J gene: TRBJ1-3; V gene: TRBV2; D gene: TRBD1; CDR3 protein: CASRVGTGPGNTIYF; CDR3 DNA: TGTGCCAGCAGGGTAGGGACAGGTCCTGGAAACACCATATATTTT
clone size: -; J gene: TRBJ2-7; V gene: TRBV10-1; D gene: -; CDR3 protein: CASSESGTAGEQYF; CDR3 DNA: TGCGCCAGCAGTGAGTCAGGGACAGCGGGCGAGCAGTACTTC
clone size: -; J gene: TRBJ1-5; V gene: TRBV28; D gene: -; CDR3 protein: CASGLGNQPQHF; CDR3 DNA: TGTGCCAGCGGGTTGGGTAATCAGCCCCAACATTTT
clone size: -; J gene: TRBJ2-7; V gene: TRBV7-8; D gene: TRBD2; CDR3 protein: CASSLVLTAGGHYEQYF; CDR3 DNA: TGTGCCAGCAGCTTAGTTCTTACAGCGGGGGGGCACTACGAGCAGTACTTC
clone size: -; J gene: TRBJ1-2; V gene: TRBV6-6; D gene: TRBD1; CDR3 protein: CASSLQGDYGYTF; CDR3 DNA: TGTGCCAGCAGTCTGCAGGGGGACTATGGCTACACCTTC
clone size: -; J gene: TRBJ1-1; V gene: TRBV5-6; D gene: -; CDR3 protein: CASSLTTNTEAFF; CDR3 DNA: TGTGCCAGCAGCTTGACAACGAACACTGAAGCTTTCTTT
clone size: -; J gene: TRBJ2-5; V gene: TRBV25-1; D gene: -; CDR3 protein: CASSEYETQYF; CDR3 DNA: TGTGCCAGCAGTGAATATGAGACCCAGTACTTC
clone size: once; J gene: TRBJ1-3; V gene: TRBV6-1; D gene: -; CDR3 protein: CASMTGGNTIYF; CDR3 DNA: TGTGCCAGCATGACAGGTGGAAACACCATATATTTT
clone size: -; J gene: TRBJ1-5; V gene: TRBV5-1; D gene: -; CDR3 protein: CASSEGAQANQPQHF; CDR3 DNA: TGCGCCAGCAGCGAGGGCGCACAGGCTAATCAGCCCCAGCATTTT
clone size: -; J gene: TRBJ1-1; V gene: TRBV29-1; D gene: -; CDR3 protein: CSVLRGGTEAFF; CDR3 DNA: TGCAGCGTGCTCAGGGGAGGAACTGAAGCTTTCTTT
clone size: -; J gene: TRBJ2-5; V gene: TRBV18; D gene: -; CDR3 protein: CASSNRDTQYF; CDR3 DNA: TGTGCCAGCTCCAATCGGGATACCCAGTACTTC